Described below is a single TCR beta chain sequence and its context. The V gene's germline CDR1 is SGHDT and CDR2 YYEEEE. Trimming shortened V by 3 bases and J by 8 bases, and 11 bases separated the two germline ends. The CDR3 is 12 amino acids. Building the TCR beta libraries relied on iRepertoire HTBI primers, and CDR3 regions underwent Arm-PCR. One entry per CDR3 protein, called by TCRdb with MiXCR from the multiplex PCR reads. The sample includes about half a million distinct CDR3 sequences, around 13% of them seen just once. The sample is drawn from a study of regulatory T cells in long-lasting Graves disease. Time point: newly diagnosed GD, antithyroid drugs for less than 3 months. Isolated PBMC RNA provided the starting material for the TCR library. The same specimen was also included in a second study, on T cells in Graves' hyperthyroidism and ophthalmopathy. That paper notes: Ophthalmopathy was predicted by the model a median of about six months ahead of onset.

The chain couples TRBV5-6 to TRBJ1-2; unclear D gene. Material: peripheral blood mononuclear cells (PBMCs), obtained at new diagnosis, from a patient treated with antithyroid drugs. This TCR came from a young woman with Graves disease. The CDR3 reads CASSWVERGYTF. DNA for the CDR3: TGTGCCAGCAGCTGGGTTGAGAGGGGCTACACCTTC. Combining the CDR3 with reference TRBV5-6 and TRBJ1-2 gives the whole variable domain DAGVTQSPTHLIKTRGQQVTLRCSPKSGHDTVSWYQQALGQGPQFIFQYYEEEERQRGNFPDRFSGHQFPNYSSELNVNALLLGDSALYLCASSWVERGYTFGSGTRLTVV.